These T cell receptor beta chains were read from a single sample in a study of blood T cells in healthy people across ages. TCRdb reprocessed the 5' RACE reads with MiXCR, giving one entry per CDR3 protein. The sample contains 500,000 to 600,000 distinct CDR3 sequences, 25% to 30% of which appear only once. Sequencing was done on a sample of blood. The receptors shown here come from a woman in her 70s in good health. Both conserved end residues are part of each CDR3. Each record gives: CDR3 DNA, CDR3 protein, clone size, V gene, D gene, J gene. The D gene is left open where the match is weak. The size entry is marked missing in some rows and otherwise reads once, few, many or a size class.

CDR3nt: TGCGCCAGCAGCTTGGTCGGGCTAGCGAGCCAAGAGACCCAGTACTTC; CDR3aa: CASSLVGLASQETQYF; abundance: .; v_gene: TRBV5-1; d_gene: .; j_gene: TRBJ2-5
CDR3nt: TGTGCCAGCAGTTTTAACAGGGGGCGCGGTAATTCACCCCTCCACTTT; CDR3aa: CASSFNRGRGNSPLHF; abundance: .; v_gene: TRBV27; d_gene: TRBD1; j_gene: TRBJ1-6
CDR3nt: TGTGCCAGCAGCCAACAACCGGAGGGAAGAAGGTTAGATACGCAGTATTTT; CDR3aa: CASSQQPEGRRLDTQYF; abundance: .; v_gene: TRBV4-2; d_gene: .; j_gene: TRBJ2-3
CDR3nt: TGTGCCAGCAGCGTAGCTGACGGGGGGCTCGAGCAGTACTTC; CDR3aa: CASSVADGGLEQYF; abundance: few; v_gene: TRBV9; d_gene: .; j_gene: TRBJ2-7
CDR3nt: TGTGCCAGCGGCTTTCAACGGGGCCAAGGGGAGACCCAGTACTTC; CDR3aa: CASGFQRGQGETQYF; abundance: .; v_gene: TRBV7-2; d_gene: .; j_gene: TRBJ2-5
CDR3nt: TGTGCCAGCAGCGTGGGACTAGCGGCTTCCACAGATACGCAGTATTTT; CDR3aa: CASSVGLAASTDTQYF; abundance: few; v_gene: TRBV9; d_gene: TRBD2; j_gene: TRBJ2-3
CDR3nt: TGTGCCAGCAGCCCCACAAGGATTACACCCCTCCACTTT; CDR3aa: CASSPTRITPLHF; abundance: .; v_gene: TRBV7-2; d_gene: .; j_gene: TRBJ1-6
CDR3nt: TGTGCCACCAGTGAAGGCGGGCGAGGGCAAGGGAATGAGCAGTTCTTC; CDR3aa: CATSEGGRGQGNEQFF; abundance: .; v_gene: TRBV24-1; d_gene: .; j_gene: TRBJ2-1
CDR3nt: TGCAGTGCTACCCCGGTCCTAGCGGTCAATGAGCAGTTCTTC; CDR3aa: CSATPVLAVNEQFF; abundance: few; v_gene: TRBV20-1; d_gene: TRBD2; j_gene: TRBJ2-1
CDR3nt: TGTGCCAGCAGTGATACCCTCCTTGGGCTAGTGGCGGATACGCAGTATTTT; CDR3aa: CASSDTLLGLVADTQYF; abundance: few; v_gene: TRBV2; d_gene: .; j_gene: TRBJ2-3
CDR3nt: TGTGCCAGCAGCCCCCCTAGCGGGGGGGCTCGAGAGACCCAGTACTTC; CDR3aa: CASSPPSGGARETQYF; abundance: few; v_gene: TRBV7-2; d_gene: TRBD2; j_gene: TRBJ2-5
CDR3nt: TGCAGTGCCATCAAAGGGGGACCAGGGGTCACAGATACGCAGTATTTT; CDR3aa: CSAIKGGPGVTDTQYF; abundance: .; v_gene: TRBV20-1; d_gene: .; j_gene: TRBJ2-3
CDR3nt: TGCGCCAGCAGCTTCACAGGAGAGAACACCGGGGAGCTGTTTTTT; CDR3aa: CASSFTGENTGELFF; abundance: .; v_gene: TRBV5-1; d_gene: .; j_gene: TRBJ2-2
CDR3nt: TGCAGTGCTCATCAGAGTGGGGCTCCTCGGGGCACTGAAGCTTTCTTT; CDR3aa: CSAHQSGAPRGTEAFF; abundance: .; v_gene: TRBV20-1; d_gene: .; j_gene: TRBJ1-1
CDR3nt: TGTGCCAGCAGCAAGACCGTGATCAATTCACCCCTCCACTTT; CDR3aa: CASSKTVINSPLHF; abundance: few; v_gene: TRBV9; d_gene: .; j_gene: TRBJ1-6
CDR3nt: TGTGCCAGCAGTCTAAAGGGGGGGGGGACAAACACTGAAGCTTTCTTT; CDR3aa: CASSLKGGGTNTEAFF; abundance: .; v_gene: TRBV3-1; d_gene: .; j_gene: TRBJ1-1
CDR3nt: TGTGCCAGCAGCTTAGGACTAGCGGGGGCCTTAGATACGCAGTATTTT; CDR3aa: CASSLGLAGALDTQYF; abundance: .; v_gene: TRBV7-9; d_gene: TRBD2; j_gene: TRBJ2-3
CDR3nt: TGTGCCAGCAATCTAGCGGGGTCTCCTCTGGAGCAGTACTTC; CDR3aa: CASNLAGSPLEQYF; abundance: .; v_gene: TRBV6-2/TRBV6-3; d_gene: TRBD2; j_gene: TRBJ2-5
CDR3nt: TGCGCCAGCAGCTTGGACGGCGGTCGGGAGACCCAGTACTTC; CDR3aa: CASSLDGGRETQYF; abundance: few; v_gene: TRBV5-1; d_gene: .; j_gene: TRBJ2-5
CDR3nt: TGTGCCAGCGGTACGGCGGACTCCTACCAAGAGACCCAGTACTTC; CDR3aa: CASGTADSYQETQYF; abundance: .; v_gene: TRBV6-6; d_gene: .; j_gene: TRBJ2-5
CDR3nt: TGTGCCAGCAGCCAAGATATGAAAAGGGGCTGGGAAAAACTGTTTTTT; CDR3aa: CASSQDMKRGWEKLFF; abundance: many; v_gene: TRBV4-2; d_gene: .; j_gene: TRBJ1-4
CDR3nt: TGTGCCAGCAGCAATTTAGGGTTTCAGGGATCCTACGAGCAGTACTTC; CDR3aa: CASSNLGFQGSYEQYF; abundance: .; v_gene: TRBV21-1; d_gene: .; j_gene: TRBJ2-7
CDR3nt: TGTGCCAGCATAGGGAGAGGGGCCACAGATACGCAGTATTTT; CDR3aa: CASIGRGATDTQYF; abundance: .; v_gene: TRBV2; d_gene: .; j_gene: TRBJ2-3
CDR3nt: TGCAGTGCTAGAGCGGCGGTCCCCAGCTATGGCTACACCTTC; CDR3aa: CSARAAVPSYGYTF; abundance: .; v_gene: TRBV20-1; d_gene: .; j_gene: TRBJ1-2
CDR3nt: TGCAGCGTTCTCGGGCGAGGGGCCCAAAATGAAAAACTGTTTTTT; CDR3aa: CSVLGRGAQNEKLFF; abundance: .; v_gene: TRBV20-1; d_gene: .; j_gene: TRBJ1-4
CDR3nt: TGTGCCAGCGGGAGGGGGGACGTATCCCCAAGAAGGATTAACGAGCAGTACTTC; CDR3aa: CASGRGDVSPRRINEQYF; abundance: .; v_gene: TRBV6-7; d_gene: .; j_gene: TRBJ2-7
CDR3nt: TGTGCCATCAGAGGGAGCGGGGGGGCACATGAGCAGTTCTTC; CDR3aa: CAIRGSGGAHEQFF; abundance: few; v_gene: TRBV10-3; d_gene: TRBD2; j_gene: TRBJ2-1
CDR3nt: TGTGCCAGCGCGGCAACTAGCGGCAAAGAGACCCAGTACTTC; CDR3aa: CASAATSGKETQYF; abundance: .; v_gene: TRBV6-6; d_gene: TRBD2; j_gene: TRBJ2-5
CDR3nt: TGCAGTGCTAGGAATCCTACAGGGATAAGGAGCGAGCAGTACTTC; CDR3aa: CSARNPTGIRSEQYF; abundance: .; v_gene: TRBV20-1; d_gene: .; j_gene: TRBJ2-7
CDR3nt: TGTGCCAGCAGCCTTGACACTTCTGGGGCCAACGTCCTGACTTTC; CDR3aa: CASSLDTSGANVLTF; abundance: few; v_gene: TRBV7-3; d_gene: .; j_gene: TRBJ2-6
CDR3nt: TGCGCCAGCAGTTACGGCAGGGGGGACTCTGGGGCCAACGTCCTGACTTTC; CDR3aa: CASSYGRGDSGANVLTF; abundance: few; v_gene: TRBV10-2; d_gene: .; j_gene: TRBJ2-6
CDR3nt: TGTGCCAGCAGTCACCCCGGGACATTGAACACTGAAGCTTTCTTT; CDR3aa: CASSHPGTLNTEAFF; abundance: .; v_gene: TRBV7-9; d_gene: .; j_gene: TRBJ1-1
CDR3nt: TGCAGTGTCGCTCAGGGGGGCGGGGGGACCTCCTACAATGAGCAGTTCTTC; CDR3aa: CSVAQGGGGTSYNEQFF; abundance: few; v_gene: TRBV20-1; d_gene: .; j_gene: TRBJ2-1
CDR3nt: TGTGCCAGCAGTTCGGGACCGGGATATGGCTACACCTTC; CDR3aa: CASSSGPGYGYTF; abundance: few; v_gene: TRBV11-1; d_gene: .; j_gene: TRBJ1-2
CDR3nt: TGTGCCAGCAGGAAAGAACTAGCGGGGGTTTACGAGCAGTACTTC; CDR3aa: CASRKELAGVYEQYF; abundance: .; v_gene: TRBV6-2/TRBV6-3; d_gene: TRBD2; j_gene: TRBJ2-7
CDR3nt: TGTGCCAGCAGCCCTCATAGGAGGCAAGAGACCCAGTACTTC; CDR3aa: CASSPHRRQETQYF; abundance: .; v_gene: TRBV7-3; d_gene: .; j_gene: TRBJ2-5
CDR3nt: TGTGCCAGCAGAGAGTGGGGGCTAGCGGGGTCCAATGAGCAGTTCTTC; CDR3aa: CASREWGLAGSNEQFF; abundance: few; v_gene: TRBV21-1; d_gene: .; j_gene: TRBJ2-1
CDR3nt: TGTGCCAGCAGCCAAACCGGCAGCGAGCAGTACTTC; CDR3aa: CASSQTGSEQYF; abundance: .; v_gene: TRBV3-1; d_gene: .; j_gene: TRBJ2-7
CDR3nt: TGTGCCAGCAGGCCGGGACAAGGGGAGACCCAGTACTTC; CDR3aa: CASRPGQGETQYF; abundance: .; v_gene: TRBV6-1; d_gene: .; j_gene: TRBJ2-5
CDR3nt: TGCAGCGTTGCGGAAGGCTACACCTTC; CDR3aa: CSVAEGYTF; abundance: few; v_gene: TRBV29-1; d_gene: .; j_gene: TRBJ1-2
CDR3nt: TGCGCCAGCAGCCAGGGTCCTAGCGTACCAGAGACCCAGTACTTC; CDR3aa: CASSQGPSVPETQYF; abundance: .; v_gene: TRBV4-3; d_gene: .; j_gene: TRBJ2-5
CDR3nt: TGTGCCAGCAGTTTATCTCCTACTAGCGGGAGGGGCAATGAGCAGTTCTTC; CDR3aa: CASSLSPTSGRGNEQFF; abundance: .; v_gene: TRBV27; d_gene: TRBD2; j_gene: TRBJ2-1
CDR3nt: TGTGCCAGCAGCGCCCGGGGCCTTGACTCTGGAAACACCATATATTTT; CDR3aa: CASSARGLDSGNTIYF; abundance: few; v_gene: TRBV7-8; d_gene: .; j_gene: TRBJ1-3
CDR3nt: TGTGCCAGCAGTTTAATGAGGGTTGGGTACACCTTC; CDR3aa: CASSLMRVGYTF; abundance: .; v_gene: TRBV12-3/TRBV12-4; d_gene: .; j_gene: TRBJ1-2
CDR3nt: TGCAGTGCTAGAGTCGCCCTAGCGCCCCAAGAGACCCAGTACTTC; CDR3aa: CSARVALAPQETQYF; abundance: few; v_gene: TRBV20-1; d_gene: .; j_gene: TRBJ2-5
CDR3nt: TGTGCCATCAGTGAGGAGAGGGAAACAGATACGCAGTATTTT; CDR3aa: CAISEERETDTQYF; abundance: few; v_gene: TRBV10-3; d_gene: .; j_gene: TRBJ2-3
CDR3nt: TGTGCCAGCAGTTACTCTCTGGGGGATCGTCGGTACAATCAGCCCCAGCATTTT; CDR3aa: CASSYSLGDRRYNQPQHF; abundance: few; v_gene: TRBV6-2/TRBV6-3; d_gene: .; j_gene: TRBJ1-5
CDR3nt: TGTGCCAGCAGCTTTGCTAGCGGGGGCTACAATGAGCAGTTCTTC; CDR3aa: CASSFASGGYNEQFF; abundance: .; v_gene: TRBV7-2; d_gene: TRBD2; j_gene: TRBJ2-1